This TCR beta chain was captured by sequencing in a study of beta chain features in type 1 diabetes. Of note for this clone: What it recognizes is unknown.

Study conclusions and caveats: Within the patient group, naive, central memory and Treg TCRB repertoires appeared more similar to each other than within healthy donors.

Germline V gene sequence: CDR1 SGHRS, CDR2 YFSETQ. The CDR3 has 12 residues. V lost 1 base and J 13 bases, leaving 12 bases between the germline ends. All of the isolated RNA was reverse transcribed, so expressed TCRB transcripts were sequenced. Generated by immunoSEQ multiplex PCR, the TCRdb table keeps only in-frame clones and is missing some. The sample yields some 150,000 clones, 8.5% to 14% seen once. The specimen sequenced was central memory CD4+ T cells from blood. The V call is TRBV5-1, the J call TRBJ2-1, with no clear D. The sequence came from a man younger than 35 in good health. The CDR3 spells CASSLPISPQFF. The CDR3 DNA reads TGCGCCAGCAGCTTGCCTATTAGTCCCCAGTTCTTC.